Below, one T cell receptor beta chain is given with its context. This sample was taken from a study of blood T cell repertoires in COVID-19. The protocol was immunoSEQ multiplex PCR, while the TCRdb copy is restricted to in-frame clones and leaves out a portion. The sample consists of over 200,000 clones, around 90% of them appearing once. V lost 3 bases and J lost 3, with 10 bases in between. Germline V lookup: CDR1 KGHDR, CDR2 SFDVKD. The CDR3 extends over 14 amino acids. Sample: peripheral blood. The chain couples TRBV24-1 to TRBJ1-2; TRBD1 might be the D (6 bases). This TCR was recovered from a human donor in a cohort sampled during active COVID-19. CDR3 bases: TGTGCCACCAGTGATGTAGCAGGGGACTATGGCTACACCTTC. Translation gives CATSDVAGDYGYTF.